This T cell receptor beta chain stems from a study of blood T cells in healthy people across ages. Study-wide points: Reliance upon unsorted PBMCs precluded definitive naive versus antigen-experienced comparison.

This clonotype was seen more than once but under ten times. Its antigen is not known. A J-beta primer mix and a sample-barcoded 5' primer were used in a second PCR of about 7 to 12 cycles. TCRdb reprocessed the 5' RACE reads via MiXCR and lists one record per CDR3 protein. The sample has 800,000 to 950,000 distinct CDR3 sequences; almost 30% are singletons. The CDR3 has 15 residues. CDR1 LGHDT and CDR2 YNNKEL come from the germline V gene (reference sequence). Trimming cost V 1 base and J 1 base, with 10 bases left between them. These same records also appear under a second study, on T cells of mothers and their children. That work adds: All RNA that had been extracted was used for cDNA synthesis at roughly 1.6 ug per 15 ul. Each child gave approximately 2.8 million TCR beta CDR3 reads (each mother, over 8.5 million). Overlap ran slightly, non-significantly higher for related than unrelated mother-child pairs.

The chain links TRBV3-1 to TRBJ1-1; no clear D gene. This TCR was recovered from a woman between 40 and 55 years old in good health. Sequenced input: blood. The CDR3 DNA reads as TGTGCCAGCAGCCAAGTACACAGCCGGAACACTGAAGCTTTCTTT. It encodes CASSQVHSRNTEAFF.